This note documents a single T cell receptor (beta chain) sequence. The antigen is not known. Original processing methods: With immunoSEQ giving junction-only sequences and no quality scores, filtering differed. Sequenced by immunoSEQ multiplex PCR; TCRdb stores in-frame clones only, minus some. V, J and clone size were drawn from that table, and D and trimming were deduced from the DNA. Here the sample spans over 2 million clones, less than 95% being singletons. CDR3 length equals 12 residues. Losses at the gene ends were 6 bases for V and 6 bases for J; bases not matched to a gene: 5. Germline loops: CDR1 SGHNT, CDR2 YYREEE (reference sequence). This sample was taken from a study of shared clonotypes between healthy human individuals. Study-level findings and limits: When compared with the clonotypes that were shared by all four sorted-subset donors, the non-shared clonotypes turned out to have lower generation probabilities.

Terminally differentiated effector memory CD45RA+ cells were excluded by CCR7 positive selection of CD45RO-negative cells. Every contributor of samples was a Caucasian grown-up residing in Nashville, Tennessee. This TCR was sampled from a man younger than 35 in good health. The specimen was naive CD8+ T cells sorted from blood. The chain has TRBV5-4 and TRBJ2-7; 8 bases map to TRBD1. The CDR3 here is CASTPGGGEQYF. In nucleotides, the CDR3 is TGTGCCAGCACCCCAGGGGGCGGCGAGCAGTACTTC.